One TCR beta chain is described in this entry. The target antigen is unknown. The data were obtained in a study of T cell responses to AZD1222 COVID-19 vaccine. Study-level results: When two AZD1222 doses had been given, Spike-specific TCR breadth and depth rose. Regions left unmutated in variants are reportedly the target of nearly half of spike-specific TCRs.

Measured with immunoSEQ multiplex PCR; TCRdb has only the in-frame clones, and not every one. Of 150,000 to 200,000 clones in the sample, approximately 93% were seen once. The CDR3 contains 17 residues. In germline, CDR1 is SGHTA, CDR2 FQGNSA. Trimming left V 3 bases short and J 0 bases short, with 14 bases between. The clonotype comes from an adult in good health. The rearrangement uses TRBV7-2 and TRBJ1-4; no reliable D call. Sequencing used peripheral blood, obtained on day 0 of AZD1222 vaccination. CDR3 coding DNA: TGTGCCAGCAGCTTTCCGGGCCACGTTGCAACTAATGAAAAACTGTTTTTT. Protein sequence: CASSFPGHVATNEKLFF.